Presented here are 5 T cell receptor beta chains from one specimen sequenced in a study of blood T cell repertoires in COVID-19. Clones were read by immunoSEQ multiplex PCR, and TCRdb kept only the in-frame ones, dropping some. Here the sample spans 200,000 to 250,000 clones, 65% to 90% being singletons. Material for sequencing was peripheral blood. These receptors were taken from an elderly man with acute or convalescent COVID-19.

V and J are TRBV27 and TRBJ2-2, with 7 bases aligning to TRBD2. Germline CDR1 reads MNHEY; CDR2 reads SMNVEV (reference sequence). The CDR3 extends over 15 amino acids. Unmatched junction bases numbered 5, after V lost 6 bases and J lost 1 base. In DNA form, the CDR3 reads TGTGCCAGCAGGTGGGGAGGGCAGAACACCGGGGAGCTGTTTTTT. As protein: CASRWGGQNTGELFF.

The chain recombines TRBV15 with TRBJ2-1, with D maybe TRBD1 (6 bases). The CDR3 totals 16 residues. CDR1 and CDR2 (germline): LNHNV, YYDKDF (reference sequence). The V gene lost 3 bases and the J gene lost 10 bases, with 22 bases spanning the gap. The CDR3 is CATSSAPRQVPREQFF. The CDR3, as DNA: TGTGCCACCAGCAGTGCTCCAAGACAGGTCCCCAGGGAGCAGTTCTTC.

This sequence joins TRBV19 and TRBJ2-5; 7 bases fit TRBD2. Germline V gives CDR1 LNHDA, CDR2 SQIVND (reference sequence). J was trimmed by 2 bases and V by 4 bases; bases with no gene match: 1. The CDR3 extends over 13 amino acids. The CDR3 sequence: CASSTSGQETQYF. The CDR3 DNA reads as TGTGCCAGTAGTACTAGCGGACAAGAGACCCAGTACTTC.

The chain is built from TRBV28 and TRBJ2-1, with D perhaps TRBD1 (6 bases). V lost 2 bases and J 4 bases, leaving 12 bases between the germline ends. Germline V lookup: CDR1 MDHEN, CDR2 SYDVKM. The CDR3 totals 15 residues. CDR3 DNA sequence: TGTGCCAGCAGTTTAGAGGGACAAAAGTACAATGAGCAGTTCTTC. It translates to CASSLEGQKYNEQFF.

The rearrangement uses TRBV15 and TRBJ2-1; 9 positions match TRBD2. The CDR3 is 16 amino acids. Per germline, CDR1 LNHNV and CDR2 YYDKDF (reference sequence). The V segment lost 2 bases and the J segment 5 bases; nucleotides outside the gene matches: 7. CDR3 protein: CATSRFSGRPNNEQFF. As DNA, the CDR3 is TGTGCCACCAGCAGATTTAGCGGGAGACCCAACAATGAGCAGTTCTTC.